A selection of T cell receptor beta chains follows, all from one sample in a study of blood T cell repertoires in COVID-19. Here immunoSEQ multiplex PCR was the method, and the copy in TCRdb shows in-frame clones only, minus some. Of 120,000 to 150,000 clones in the sample, about 87% were seen once. Sequencing input: peripheral blood. The source of these receptors is a woman in her forties or fifties with active or convalescent COVID-19. Each CDR3 is given with its conserved first and last residue. The D gene is left open where the match is weak. Part of the rows lack a size; the others show once, few, many or a class for expanded clones.

d_gene: .; abundance: .; v_gene: TRBV6-6; j_gene: TRBJ2-3; CDR3nt: TGTGCCAGCAGTTACCAGGGGAGCACAGATACGCAGTATTTT; CDR3aa: CASSYQGSTDTQYF
d_gene: TRBD2; abundance: .; v_gene: TRBV29-1; j_gene: TRBJ2-3; CDR3nt: TGCAGCGTTGCGAGGACTAGCGGGAGCACAGATACGCAGTATTTT; CDR3aa: CSVARTSGSTDTQYF
d_gene: .; abundance: .; v_gene: TRBV7-2; j_gene: TRBJ2-7; CDR3nt: TGTGCCAGCAGCCCTATGGGAGAGGGTTACGAGCAGTACTTC; CDR3aa: CASSPMGEGYEQYF
d_gene: .; abundance: .; v_gene: TRBV19; j_gene: TRBJ1-2; CDR3nt: TGTGCCAGTAGTATGGGAGCTAACTATGGCTACACCTTC; CDR3aa: CASSMGANYGYTF
d_gene: .; abundance: once; v_gene: TRBV29-1; j_gene: TRBJ2-1; CDR3nt: TGCAGCGGTTACTACAATGAGCAGTTCTTC; CDR3aa: CSGYYNEQFF
d_gene: .; abundance: .; v_gene: TRBV19; j_gene: TRBJ2-1; CDR3nt: TGTGCCAGTAGTATAGGAGACAGGTACAATGAGCAGTTCTTC; CDR3aa: CASSIGDRYNEQFF
d_gene: TRBD1; abundance: .; v_gene: TRBV5-1; j_gene: TRBJ2-1; CDR3nt: TGCGCCAGCAGCCGTTCAGGGGGAGACTACAATGAGCAGTTCTTC; CDR3aa: CASSRSGGDYNEQFF
d_gene: TRBD1; abundance: .; v_gene: TRBV11-2; j_gene: TRBJ1-2; CDR3nt: TGTGCCAGCAGCTCGGGACAGGGGGCGGTCTATGGCTACACCTTC; CDR3aa: CASSSGQGAVYGYTF
d_gene: TRBD1; abundance: .; v_gene: TRBV9; j_gene: TRBJ1-4; CDR3nt: TGTGCCAGCAGCGCCCTACCGCCGGGACAGGCGGATGAAAAACTGTTTTTT; CDR3aa: CASSALPPGQADEKLFF
d_gene: .; abundance: .; v_gene: TRBV12-3/TRBV12-4; j_gene: TRBJ2-1; CDR3nt: TGTGCCAGCAGTTTATTAGGGGGTGAGCAGTTCTTC; CDR3aa: CASSLLGGEQFF
d_gene: .; abundance: .; v_gene: TRBV21-1; j_gene: TRBJ1-2; CDR3nt: TGTGCCAGCAGCCCCGGTACACAGAAATACACCTTC; CDR3aa: CASSPGTQKYTF
d_gene: .; abundance: .; v_gene: TRBV19; j_gene: TRBJ1-5; CDR3nt: TGTGCCAGTAGTAAGGTGGGGGCGAGGGATGGCAATCAGCCCCAGCATTTT; CDR3aa: CASSKVGARDGNQPQHF
d_gene: TRBD2; abundance: .; v_gene: TRBV29-1; j_gene: TRBJ2-5; CDR3nt: TGCAGCGTTTCACCCGGGACTAGCGGGAGAGATTTTAATCGTGAGACCCAGTACTTC; CDR3aa: CSVSPGTSGRDFNRETQYF
d_gene: TRBD1; abundance: .; v_gene: TRBV2; j_gene: TRBJ2-7; CDR3nt: TGTGCCAGCAGTGGAAACCCGACAGGGGGCGCAGACGAGCAGTACTTC; CDR3aa: CASSGNPTGGADEQYF
d_gene: TRBD1; abundance: .; v_gene: TRBV18; j_gene: TRBJ1-2; CDR3nt: TGTGCCAGCTCACCAAACCAGGGGGCGCGGACCTATGGCTACACCTTC; CDR3aa: CASSPNQGARTYGYTF
d_gene: TRBD1; abundance: .; v_gene: TRBV29-1; j_gene: TRBJ2-3; CDR3nt: TGCAGCGCAGGACAGGGGCACACAGATACGCAGTATTTT; CDR3aa: CSAGQGHTDTQYF
d_gene: .; abundance: once; v_gene: TRBV7-3; j_gene: TRBJ2-1; CDR3nt: TGTGCCAGCAGCTTTGACAGAGACAATGAGCAGTTCTTC; CDR3aa: CASSFDRDNEQFF
d_gene: .; abundance: .; v_gene: TRBV15; j_gene: TRBJ2-7; CDR3nt: TGTGCCACCAGCAGAGATGGGAGAGGACGGGCCTACGAGCAGTACTTC; CDR3aa: CATSRDGRGRAYEQYF
d_gene: .; abundance: once; v_gene: TRBV7-2; j_gene: TRBJ2-5; CDR3nt: TGTGCCAGCAGCTTACCCGGGTACCAAGAGACCCAGTACTTC; CDR3aa: CASSLPGYQETQYF
d_gene: TRBD2; abundance: .; v_gene: TRBV6-2/TRBV6-3; j_gene: TRBJ2-1; CDR3nt: TGTGCCAGCAGTTACCCCCAGGGAGCGGGGGGTTACAATGAGCAGTTCTTC; CDR3aa: CASSYPQGAGGYNEQFF
d_gene: .; abundance: .; v_gene: TRBV7-6; j_gene: TRBJ2-1; CDR3nt: TGTGCCAGCAGCTTATCACAGGACGGAGAGCAGTTCTTC; CDR3aa: CASSLSQDGEQFF